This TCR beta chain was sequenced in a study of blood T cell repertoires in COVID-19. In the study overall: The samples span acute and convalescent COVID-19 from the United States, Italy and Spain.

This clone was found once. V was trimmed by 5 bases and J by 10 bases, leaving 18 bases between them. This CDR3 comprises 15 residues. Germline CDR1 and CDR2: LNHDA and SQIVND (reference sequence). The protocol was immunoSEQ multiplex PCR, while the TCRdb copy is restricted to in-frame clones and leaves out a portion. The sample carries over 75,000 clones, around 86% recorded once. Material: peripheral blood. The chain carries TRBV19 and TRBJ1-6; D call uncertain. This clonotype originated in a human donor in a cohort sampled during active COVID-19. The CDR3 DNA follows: TGTGCCAGTAGTTCCACCGGGAACAGCGACTCACCCCTCCACTTT. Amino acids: CASSSTGNSDSPLHF.